What follows describes a single T cell receptor beta chain. Its cognate antigen is unknown. This sample was taken from a study of T cell repertoires in cytomegalovirus infection. Study in general: Both a matching HLA type and CMV infection were indicated by public TCR beta signatures.

CDR3 length equals 13 residues. Germline V gene data show CDR1 as SQVTM and CDR2 as ANQGSEA. The ends were cut back, 6 bases at V and 6 bases at J, with 14 bases in the middle. TCRdb used MiXCR to reprocess the reads, holding one entry per CDR3 protein. The data show around 280,000 distinct CDR3 sequences, 8% to 10% seen once. General study points: The ex vivo response was dominated by HLA-C-restricted CMV-specific TCR beta clonotypes. The cumulative frequency of public TCR beta families identified carriers of CMV plus the relevant HLA.

Source material: PBMCs. This sequence originates from a human donor in good health (CMV status not recorded). Some clones in this sample may be carry-over from other donors' samples. V and J are TRBV29-1 and TRBJ2-2, with D maybe TRBD1 (6 bases). This chain's CDR3 is CSVRPWGPGELFF. CDR3 coding DNA: TGCAGCGTACGACCCTGGGGGCCCGGGGAGCTGTTTTTT.